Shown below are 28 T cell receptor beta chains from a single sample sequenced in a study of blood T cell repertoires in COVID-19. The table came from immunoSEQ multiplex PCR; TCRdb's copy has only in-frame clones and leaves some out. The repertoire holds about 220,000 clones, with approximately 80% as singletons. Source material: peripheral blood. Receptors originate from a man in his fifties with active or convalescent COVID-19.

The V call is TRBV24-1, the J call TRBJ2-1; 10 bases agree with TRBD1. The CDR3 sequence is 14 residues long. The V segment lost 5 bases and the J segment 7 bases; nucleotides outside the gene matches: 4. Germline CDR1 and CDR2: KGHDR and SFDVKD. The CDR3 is CATSGTGGTNEQFF. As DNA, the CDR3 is TGTGCCACCAGTGGGACAGGGGGTACGAATGAGCAGTTCTTC.

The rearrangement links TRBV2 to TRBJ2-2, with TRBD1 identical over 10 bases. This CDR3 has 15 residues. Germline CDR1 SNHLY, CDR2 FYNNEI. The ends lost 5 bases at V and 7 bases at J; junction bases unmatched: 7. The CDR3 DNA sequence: TGTGCCAGCAGTTCCGGGACAGGGGCGGTCGGGGAGCTGTTTTTT. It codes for CASSSGTGAVGELFF. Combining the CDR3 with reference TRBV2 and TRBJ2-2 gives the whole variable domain EPEVTQTPSHQVTQMGQEVILRCVPISNHLYFYWYRQILGQKVEFLVSFYNNEISEKSEIFDDQFSVERPDGSNFTLKIRSTKLEDSAMYFCASSSGTGAVGELFFGEGSRLTVL.

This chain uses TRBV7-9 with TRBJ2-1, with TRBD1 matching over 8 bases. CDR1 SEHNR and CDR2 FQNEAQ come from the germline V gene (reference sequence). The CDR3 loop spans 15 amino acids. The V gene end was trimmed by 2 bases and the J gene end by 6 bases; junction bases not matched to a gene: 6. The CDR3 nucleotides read TGTGCCAGCAGCTTAACAGGGGGTAGTTTCAATGAGCAGTTCTTC. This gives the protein CASSLTGGSFNEQFF.

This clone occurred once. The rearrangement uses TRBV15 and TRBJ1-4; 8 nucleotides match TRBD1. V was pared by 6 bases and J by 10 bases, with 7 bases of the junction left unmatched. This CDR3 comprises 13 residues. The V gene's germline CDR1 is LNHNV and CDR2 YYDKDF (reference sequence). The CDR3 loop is CATRSGGVRKLFF. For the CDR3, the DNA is TGTGCCACCAGGTCAGGGGGCGTCCGAAAACTGTTTTTT.

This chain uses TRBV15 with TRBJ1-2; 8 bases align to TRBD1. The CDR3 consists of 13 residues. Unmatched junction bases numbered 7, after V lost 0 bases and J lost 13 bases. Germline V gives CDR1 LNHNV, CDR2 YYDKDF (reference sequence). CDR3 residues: CATSRDDRTGFTF. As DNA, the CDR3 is TGTGCCACCAGCAGAGATGATCGGACAGGGTTCACCTTC.

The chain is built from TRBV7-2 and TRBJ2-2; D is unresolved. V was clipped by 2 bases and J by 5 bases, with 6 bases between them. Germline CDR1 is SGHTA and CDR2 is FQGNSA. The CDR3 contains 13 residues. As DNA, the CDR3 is TGTGCCAGCAGCTTAACGAGAACCGGGGAGCTGTTTTTT. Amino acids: CASSLTRTGELFF.

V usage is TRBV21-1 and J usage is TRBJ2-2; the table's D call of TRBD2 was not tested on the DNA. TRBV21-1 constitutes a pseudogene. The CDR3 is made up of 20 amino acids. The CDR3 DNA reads TGTGCCAGCAGCAAAGATCGATGCCTCCTAGCGGGAGGTGGGACCGGGGAGCTGTTTTTT. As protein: CASSKDRCLLAGGGTGELFF.

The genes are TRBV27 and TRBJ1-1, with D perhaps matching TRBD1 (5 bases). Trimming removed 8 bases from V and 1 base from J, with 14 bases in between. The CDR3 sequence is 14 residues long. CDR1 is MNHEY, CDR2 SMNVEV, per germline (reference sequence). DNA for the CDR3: TGTGCCAGCTCCTTTGGGGCCCCGAACACTGAAGCTTTCTTT. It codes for CASSFGAPNTEAFF.

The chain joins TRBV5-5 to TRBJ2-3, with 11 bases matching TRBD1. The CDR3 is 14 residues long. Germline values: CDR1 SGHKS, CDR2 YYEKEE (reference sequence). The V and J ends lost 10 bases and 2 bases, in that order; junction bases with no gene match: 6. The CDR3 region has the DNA TGTGCCGGGGACAGGGGGACATTCACAGATACGCAGTATTTT. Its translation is CAGDRGTFTDTQYF.

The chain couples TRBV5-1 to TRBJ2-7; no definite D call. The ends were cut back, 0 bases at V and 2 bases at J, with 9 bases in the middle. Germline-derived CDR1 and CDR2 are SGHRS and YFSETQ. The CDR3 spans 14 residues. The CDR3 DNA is TGCGCCAGCAGCTTGGGTATGGCAGCCTACGAGCAGTACTTC. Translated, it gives CASSLGMAAYEQYF.

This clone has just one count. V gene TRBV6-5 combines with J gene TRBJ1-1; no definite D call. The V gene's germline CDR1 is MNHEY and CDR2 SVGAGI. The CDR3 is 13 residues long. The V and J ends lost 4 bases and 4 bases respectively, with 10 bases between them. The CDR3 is CASSWLAGTEAFF. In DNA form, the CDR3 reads TGTGCCAGCAGTTGGCTGGCGGGCACTGAAGCTTTCTTT.

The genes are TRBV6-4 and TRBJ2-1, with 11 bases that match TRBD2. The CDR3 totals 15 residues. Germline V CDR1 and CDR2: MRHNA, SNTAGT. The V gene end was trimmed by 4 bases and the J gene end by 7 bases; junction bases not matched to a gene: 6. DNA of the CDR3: TGTGCCAGCAGTGCTACTAGCGGGAGTGGGAATGAGCAGTTCTTC. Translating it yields CASSATSGSGNEQFF.

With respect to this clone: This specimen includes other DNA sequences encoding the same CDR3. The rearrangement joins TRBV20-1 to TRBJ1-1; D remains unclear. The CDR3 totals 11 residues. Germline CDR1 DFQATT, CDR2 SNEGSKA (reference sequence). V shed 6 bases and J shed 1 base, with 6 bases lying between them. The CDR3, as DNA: TGCAGTGCGGAGGGGAACACTGAAGCTTTCTTT. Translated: CSAEGNTEAFF.

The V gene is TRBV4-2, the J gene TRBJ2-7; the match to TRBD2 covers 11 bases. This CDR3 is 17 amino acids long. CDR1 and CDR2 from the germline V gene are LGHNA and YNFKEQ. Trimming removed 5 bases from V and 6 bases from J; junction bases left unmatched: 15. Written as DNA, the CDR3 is TGTGCCAGCAGCGAGGGTGTTAGCGGGAGGGCCACCGTCGAGCAGTACTTC. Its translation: CASSEGVSGRATVEQYF.

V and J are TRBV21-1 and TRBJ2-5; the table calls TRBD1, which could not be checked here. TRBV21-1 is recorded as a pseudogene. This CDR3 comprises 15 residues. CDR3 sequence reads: CASSSGQRGGETQYF. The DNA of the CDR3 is TGTGCCAGCAGCTCGGGACAGCGAGGCGGAGAGACCCAGTACTTC.

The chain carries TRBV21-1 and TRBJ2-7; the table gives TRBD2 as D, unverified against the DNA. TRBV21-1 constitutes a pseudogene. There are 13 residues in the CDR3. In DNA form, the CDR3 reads TGTGCCAGCAGCCCGACTAGGCCCTACGAGCAGTACGTC. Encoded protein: CASSPTRPYEQYV.

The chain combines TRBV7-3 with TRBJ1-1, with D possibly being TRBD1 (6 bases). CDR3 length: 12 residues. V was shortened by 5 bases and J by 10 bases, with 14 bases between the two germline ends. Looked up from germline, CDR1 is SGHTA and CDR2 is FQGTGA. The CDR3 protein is CASSRGGGVAFF. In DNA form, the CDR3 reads TGTGCCAGCAGCCGGGGAGGGGGAGTAGCTTTCTTT.

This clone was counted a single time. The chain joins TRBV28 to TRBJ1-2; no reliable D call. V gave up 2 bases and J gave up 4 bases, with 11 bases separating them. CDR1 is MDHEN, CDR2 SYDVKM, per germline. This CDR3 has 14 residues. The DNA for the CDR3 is TGTGCCAGCAGTTTAACGGCGGGGATCTATGGCTACACCTTC. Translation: CASSLTAGIYGYTF.

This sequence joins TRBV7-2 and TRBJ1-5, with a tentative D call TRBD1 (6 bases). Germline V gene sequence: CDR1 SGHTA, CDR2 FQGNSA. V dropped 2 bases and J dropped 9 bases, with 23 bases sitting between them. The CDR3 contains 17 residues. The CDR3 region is CASSLSGAGALIVPQHF. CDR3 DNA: TGTGCCAGCAGCTTATCAGGGGCAGGAGCCCTCATTGTGCCCCAGCATTTT.

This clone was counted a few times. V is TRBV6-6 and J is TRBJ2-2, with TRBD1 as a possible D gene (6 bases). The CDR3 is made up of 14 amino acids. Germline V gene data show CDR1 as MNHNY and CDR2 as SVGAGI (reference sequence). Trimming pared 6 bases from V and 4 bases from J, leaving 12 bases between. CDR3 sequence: CASSKQGGTGELFF. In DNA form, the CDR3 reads TGTGCCAGCAGCAAACAGGGCGGCACCGGGGAGCTGTTTTTT.

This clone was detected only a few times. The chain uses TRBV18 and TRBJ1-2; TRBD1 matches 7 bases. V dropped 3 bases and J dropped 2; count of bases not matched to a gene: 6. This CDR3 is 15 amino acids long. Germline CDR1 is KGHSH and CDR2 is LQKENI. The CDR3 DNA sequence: TGTGCCAGCTCACCGAAGACAGGGAGAAACTATGGCTACACCTTC. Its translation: CASSPKTGRNYGYTF.

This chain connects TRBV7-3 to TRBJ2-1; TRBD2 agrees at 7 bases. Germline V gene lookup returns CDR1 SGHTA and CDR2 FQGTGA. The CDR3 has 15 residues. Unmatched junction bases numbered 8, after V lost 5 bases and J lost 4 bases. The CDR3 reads CASSLTLGGYNEQFF. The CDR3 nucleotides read TGTGCCAGCAGCCTTACCCTGGGAGGGTACAATGAGCAGTTCTTC.

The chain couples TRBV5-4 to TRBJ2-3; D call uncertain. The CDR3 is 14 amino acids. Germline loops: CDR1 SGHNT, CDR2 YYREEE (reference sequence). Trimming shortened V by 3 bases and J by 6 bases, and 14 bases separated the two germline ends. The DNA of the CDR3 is TGTGCCAGCAGCTCCCCCCCTATACAGGATACGCAGTATTTT. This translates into CASSSPPIQDTQYF.

The CDR3, as DNA: TGTGCCAGCAGTTTAATACAAGAGACCCAGTACTTC. It encodes CASSLIQETQYF. The chain joins TRBV28 to TRBJ2-5; D is uncertain. The CDR3 spans 12 residues. Germline V CDR1 and CDR2: MDHEN, SYDVKM. Trimming left V 2 bases short and J 2 bases short, with 3 bases between.

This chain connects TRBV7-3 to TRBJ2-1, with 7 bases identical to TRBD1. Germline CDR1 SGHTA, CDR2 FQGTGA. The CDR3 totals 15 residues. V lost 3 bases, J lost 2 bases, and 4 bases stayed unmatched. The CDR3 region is CASSFRQGAYNEQFF. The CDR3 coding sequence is TGTGCCAGCAGCTTCCGACAGGGAGCCTACAATGAGCAGTTCTTC.

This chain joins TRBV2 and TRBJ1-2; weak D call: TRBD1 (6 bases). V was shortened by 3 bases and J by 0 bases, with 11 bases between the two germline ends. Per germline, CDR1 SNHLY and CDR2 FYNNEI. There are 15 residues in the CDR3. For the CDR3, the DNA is TGTGCCAGCAGTGAGGACAGAGTTTCTAACTATGGCTACACCTTC. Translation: CASSEDRVSNYGYTF. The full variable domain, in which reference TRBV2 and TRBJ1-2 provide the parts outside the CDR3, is EPEVTQTPSHQVTQMGQEVILRCVPISNHLYFYWYRQILGQKVEFLVSFYNNEISEKSEIFDDQFSVERPDGSNFTLKIRSTKLEDSAMYFCASSEDRVSNYGYTFGSGTRLTVV.

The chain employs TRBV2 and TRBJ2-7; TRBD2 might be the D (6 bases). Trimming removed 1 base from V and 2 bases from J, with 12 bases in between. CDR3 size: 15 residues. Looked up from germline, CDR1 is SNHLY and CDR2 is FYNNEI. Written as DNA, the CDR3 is TGTGCCAGCAGTGAAGTGGGAGGTGAGACCTACGAGCAGTACTTC. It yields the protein CASSEVGGETYEQYF.

CDR3 nucleotides: TGTGCCAGCAGCGCCGATAGAAATGAGCAGTTCTTC. Amino acid sequence: CASSADRNEQFF. This rearrangement joins TRBV11-2 to TRBJ2-1; no firm D call. This CDR3 contains 12 residues. V lost 5 bases, J lost 7 bases, and 9 bases lay in between. Germline lookup yields CDR1 SGHAT and CDR2 FQNNGV.